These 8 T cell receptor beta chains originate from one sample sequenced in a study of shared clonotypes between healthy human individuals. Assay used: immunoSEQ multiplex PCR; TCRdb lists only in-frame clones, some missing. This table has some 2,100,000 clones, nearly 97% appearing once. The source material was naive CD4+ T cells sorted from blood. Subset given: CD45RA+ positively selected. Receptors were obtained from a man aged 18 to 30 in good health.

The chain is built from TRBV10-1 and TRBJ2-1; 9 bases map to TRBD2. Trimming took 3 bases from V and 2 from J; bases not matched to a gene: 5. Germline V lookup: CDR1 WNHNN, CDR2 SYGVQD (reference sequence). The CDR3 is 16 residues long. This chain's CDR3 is CASSDSGLAPYNEQFF. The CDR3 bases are TGCGCCAGCAGTGACTCGGGACTAGCTCCCTACAATGAGCAGTTCTTC.

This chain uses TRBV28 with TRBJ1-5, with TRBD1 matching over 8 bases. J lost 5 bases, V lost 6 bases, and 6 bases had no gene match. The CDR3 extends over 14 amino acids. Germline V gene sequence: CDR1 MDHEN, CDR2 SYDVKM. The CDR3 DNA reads TGTGCCAGCAGCCGGGACAGGAGGGATCAGCCCCAGCATTTT. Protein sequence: CASSRDRRDQPQHF.

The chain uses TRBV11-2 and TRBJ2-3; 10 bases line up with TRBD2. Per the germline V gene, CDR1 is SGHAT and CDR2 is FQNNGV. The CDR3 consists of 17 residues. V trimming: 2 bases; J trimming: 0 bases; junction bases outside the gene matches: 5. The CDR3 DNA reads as TGTGCCAGCAGCTTAAACCCTAGCGGGGGAAGCACAGATACGCAGTATTTT. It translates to CASSLNPSGGSTDTQYF. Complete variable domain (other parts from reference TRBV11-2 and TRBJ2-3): EAGVAQSPRYKIIEKRQSVAFWCNPISGHATLYWYQQILGQGPKLLIQFQNNGVVDDSQLPKDRFSAERLKGVDSTLKIQPAKLEDSAVYLCASSLNPSGGSTDTQYFGPGTRLTVL.

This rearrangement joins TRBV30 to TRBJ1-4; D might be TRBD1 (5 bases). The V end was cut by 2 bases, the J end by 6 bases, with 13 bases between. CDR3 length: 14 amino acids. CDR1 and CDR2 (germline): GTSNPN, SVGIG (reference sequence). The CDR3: CAWSPGLIDEKLFF. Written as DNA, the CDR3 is TGTGCCTGGAGTCCGGGACTGATCGATGAAAAACTGTTTTTT.

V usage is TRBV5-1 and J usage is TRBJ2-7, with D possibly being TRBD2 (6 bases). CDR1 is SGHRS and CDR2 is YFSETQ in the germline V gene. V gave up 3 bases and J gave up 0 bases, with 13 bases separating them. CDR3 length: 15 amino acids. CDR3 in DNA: TGCGCCAGCAGCTGGTATAGCGGAGACTCCTACGAGCAGTACTTC. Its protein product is CASSWYSGDSYEQYF. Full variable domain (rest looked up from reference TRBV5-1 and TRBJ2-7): KAGVTQTPRYLIKTRGQQVTLSCSPISGHRSVSWYQQTPGQGLQFLFEYFSETQRNKGNFPGRFSGRQFSNSRSEMNVSTLELGDSALYLCASSWYSGDSYEQYFGPGTRLTVT.

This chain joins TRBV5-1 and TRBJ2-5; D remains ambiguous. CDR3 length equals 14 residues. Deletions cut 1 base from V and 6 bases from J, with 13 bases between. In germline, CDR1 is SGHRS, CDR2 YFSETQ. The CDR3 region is CASSLLSKEKTQYF. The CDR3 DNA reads TGCGCCAGCAGCTTGCTGTCGAAAGAGAAGACCCAGTACTTC.

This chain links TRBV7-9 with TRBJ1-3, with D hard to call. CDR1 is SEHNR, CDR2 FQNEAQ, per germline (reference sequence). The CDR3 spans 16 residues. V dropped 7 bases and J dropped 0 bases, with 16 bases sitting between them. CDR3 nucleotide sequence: TGTGCCAGCACCCTGGGTGTACCGAACTCTGGAAACACCATATATTTT. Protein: CASTLGVPNSGNTIYF.

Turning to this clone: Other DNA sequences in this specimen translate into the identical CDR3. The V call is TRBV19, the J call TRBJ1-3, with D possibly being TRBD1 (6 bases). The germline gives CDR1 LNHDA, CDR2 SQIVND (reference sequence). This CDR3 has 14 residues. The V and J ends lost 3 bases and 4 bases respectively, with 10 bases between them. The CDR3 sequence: CASSISDSGNTIYF. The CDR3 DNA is TGTGCCAGTAGTATTTCGGACAGCGGAAACACCATATATTTT. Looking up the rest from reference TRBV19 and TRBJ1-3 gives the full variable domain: DGGITQSPKYLFRKEGQNVTLSCEQNLNHDAMYWYRQDPGQGLRLIYYSQIVNDFQKGDIAEGYSVSREKKESFPLTVTSAQKNPTAFYLCASSISDSGNTIYFGEGSWLTVV.